This is a list of T cell receptor beta chains from one sample in a study of T-cell reconstitution after alpha-beta-depleted transplantation in children. TCRdb reanalysed the PCR reads using MiXCR and keeps one entry per CDR3 protein. The sample lists approximately 270,000 distinct CDR3 sequences, approximately 24% occurring once. Material: PBMCs, mostly from graft donor cells, obtained 360 days after TCRalphabeta/CD19-depleted stem cell transplant. These receptor sequences come from a female patient aged 2-9 years who had a stem cell transplant for congenital amegakaryocytic thrombocytopenia, so the T cells may come from the graft donor. Both conserved end residues are part of each CDR3. Each record gives: V gene, D gene, J gene, clone size, CDR3 length, CDR3 DNA, CDR3 protein. D genes are given only for firm matches. Clone size is given for some rows only: seen once, a few or many times, or a class if the clone is expanded.

v_call: TRBV27
d_call: TRBD2
j_call: TRBJ2-7
clone_size: many
cdr3_length: 15
cdr3_nt: TGTGCCAGCAGTTTATCAGCGGGAGGGCCCTACGAGCAGTACTTC
cdr3_aa: CASSLSAGGPYEQYF

v_call: TRBV28
d_call: TRBD2
j_call: TRBJ2-1
clone_size: few
cdr3_length: 16
cdr3_nt: TGTGCCAGCAGTTCCATACTAGCGGGAGATGGCAATGAGCAGTTCTTC
cdr3_aa: CASSSILAGDGNEQFF

v_call: TRBV12-3/TRBV12-4
d_call: -
j_call: TRBJ1-1
clone_size: -
cdr3_length: 16
cdr3_nt: TGTGCCAGCAGCAGACTAAAACTGACACAGAACACTGAAGCTTTCTTT
cdr3_aa: CASSRLKLTQNTEAFF

v_call: TRBV12-3/TRBV12-4
d_call: -
j_call: TRBJ2-2
clone_size: many
cdr3_length: 17
cdr3_nt: TGTGCCAGCAGTTTAGCGCTAGGAGGTTGGGTCGCCGGGGAGCTGTTTTTT
cdr3_aa: CASSLALGGWVAGELFF

v_call: TRBV29-1
d_call: -
j_call: TRBJ1-1
clone_size: few
cdr3_length: 13
cdr3_nt: TGCAGCGTTGAAGACTACAGGGTTATGGAAGCTTTCTTT
cdr3_aa: CSVEDYRVMEAFF

v_call: TRBV19
d_call: -
j_call: TRBJ1-1
clone_size: few
cdr3_length: 12
cdr3_nt: TGTGCCAGTAGTCAGGGATATTCTGAAGCTTTCTTT
cdr3_aa: CASSQGYSEAFF

v_call: TRBV5-1
d_call: -
j_call: TRBJ2-5
clone_size: -
cdr3_length: 12
cdr3_nt: TGCGCCAGCAGCTCACAGCAAGAGACCCAGTACTTC
cdr3_aa: CASSSQQETQYF

v_call: TRBV7-6
d_call: TRBD2
j_call: TRBJ2-2
clone_size: -
cdr3_length: 18
cdr3_nt: TGTGCCAGCAGCCTCATAACCGGGACTAGCGGGAGCCACGGGGAGCTGTTTTTT
cdr3_aa: CASSLITGTSGSHGELFF

v_call: TRBV28
d_call: -
j_call: TRBJ2-4
clone_size: -
cdr3_length: 14
cdr3_nt: TGTGCCAGCAGCCACAGTGATGCCAAAAACATTCAGTACTTC
cdr3_aa: CASSHSDAKNIQYF

v_call: TRBV12-3/TRBV12-4
d_call: -
j_call: TRBJ2-3
clone_size: -
cdr3_length: 13
cdr3_nt: TGTGCCAGCCGCCATACCTTCACAGATACGCAGTATTTT
cdr3_aa: CASRHTFTDTQYF

v_call: TRBV9
d_call: TRBD2
j_call: TRBJ2-3
clone_size: -
cdr3_length: 16
cdr3_nt: TGTGCCAGCAGCCCCCAGGGAGCGGGGGGTGGGAATACGCAGTATTTT
cdr3_aa: CASSPQGAGGGNTQYF

v_call: TRBV20-1
d_call: -
j_call: TRBJ2-5
clone_size: -
cdr3_length: 15
cdr3_nt: TGCAGTGCTAGAGATGGTCAGGGAGGACAAGAGACCCAGTACTTC
cdr3_aa: CSARDGQGGQETQYF

v_call: TRBV6-6
d_call: TRBD1
j_call: TRBJ1-2
clone_size: many
cdr3_length: 13
cdr3_nt: TGTGCCAGCAGTTCCGGGACAGGGTTTGGCTACACCTTC
cdr3_aa: CASSSGTGFGYTF

v_call: TRBV5-5
d_call: -
j_call: TRBJ1-1
clone_size: many
cdr3_length: 11
cdr3_nt: TGTGCCAGCAGCTCCCTCGCAGAAGCTTTCTTT
cdr3_aa: CASSSLAEAFF

v_call: TRBV7-6
d_call: -
j_call: TRBJ2-7
clone_size: few
cdr3_length: 16
cdr3_nt: TGTGCCAGCAGCTTAGCGATCTACCCACCATCGGACGAGCAGTACTTC
cdr3_aa: CASSLAIYPPSDEQYF

v_call: TRBV12-3/TRBV12-4
d_call: TRBD2
j_call: TRBJ2-1
clone_size: -
cdr3_length: 18
cdr3_nt: TGTGCCATCAGTGTGGGGACTAGCGGGGGGAGCTCCTACAATGAGCAGTTCTTC
cdr3_aa: CAISVGTSGGSSYNEQFF

v_call: TRBV2
d_call: TRBD2
j_call: TRBJ2-7
clone_size: few
cdr3_length: 14
cdr3_nt: TGTGCCAGCAGTCGGGGGGTGAACTCCTACGAGCAGTACTTC
cdr3_aa: CASSRGVNSYEQYF

v_call: TRBV7-2
d_call: -
j_call: TRBJ2-7
clone_size: -
cdr3_length: 13
cdr3_nt: TGTGCCAGCAGCTTAAGCGGCGGGGACGAGCAGTACTTC
cdr3_aa: CASSLSGGDEQYF

v_call: TRBV5-1
d_call: -
j_call: TRBJ2-3
clone_size: -
cdr3_length: 12
cdr3_nt: TGCGCCAGCAGCTTCAACACAGATACGCAGTATTTT
cdr3_aa: CASSFNTDTQYF

v_call: TRBV20-1
d_call: -
j_call: TRBJ1-2
clone_size: -
cdr3_length: 13
cdr3_nt: TGCAGTGCTGCCGCAACCGCGGGGGGAGGCTACACCTTC
cdr3_aa: CSAAATAGGGYTF

v_call: TRBV7-8
d_call: -
j_call: TRBJ2-7
clone_size: -
cdr3_length: 14
cdr3_nt: TGTGCCAGCAGCTTAAACAGGGCATCCTACGAGCAGTACTTC
cdr3_aa: CASSLNRASYEQYF

v_call: TRBV4-2
d_call: TRBD1
j_call: TRBJ1-2
clone_size: few
cdr3_length: 13
cdr3_nt: TGTGCCAGCAGCTCGAGGACAGGGGAAGGCTACACCTTC
cdr3_aa: CASSSRTGEGYTF

v_call: TRBV11-2
d_call: -
j_call: TRBJ2-3
clone_size: few
cdr3_length: 14
cdr3_nt: TGTGCCAGCAGCTCAACACTTAGGGCTGATACGCAGTATTTT
cdr3_aa: CASSSTLRADTQYF

v_call: TRBV12-3/TRBV12-4
d_call: -
j_call: TRBJ1-5
clone_size: -
cdr3_length: 13
cdr3_nt: TGTGCCAGCAGTTTTCTAGGGCCCCAGCCCCAGCATTTT
cdr3_aa: CASSFLGPQPQHF

v_call: TRBV7-8
d_call: -
j_call: TRBJ2-7
clone_size: -
cdr3_length: 15
cdr3_nt: TGTGCCAGCAGCTTAGAGCGGATCCGCTCCTACGAGCAGTACTTC
cdr3_aa: CASSLERIRSYEQYF

v_call: TRBV7-8
d_call: TRBD2
j_call: TRBJ2-3
clone_size: -
cdr3_length: 17
cdr3_nt: TGTGCCAGCAGCCCGATGGGACTAGGGCCGACACCAGATACGCAGTATTTT
cdr3_aa: CASSPMGLGPTPDTQYF

v_call: TRBV4-2
d_call: -
j_call: TRBJ2-7
clone_size: -
cdr3_length: 18
cdr3_nt: TGTGCCAGCAGCCCTAAAGCCCCAGGACAGTCGGGTTCCAACGAGCAGTACTTC
cdr3_aa: CASSPKAPGQSGSNEQYF

v_call: TRBV3-1
d_call: TRBD2
j_call: TRBJ2-1
clone_size: -
cdr3_length: 15
cdr3_nt: TGTGCCAGCAGCCAACGACTAGCGTACGTAAATGAGCAGTTCTTC
cdr3_aa: CASSQRLAYVNEQFF

v_call: TRBV7-6
d_call: TRBD1
j_call: TRBJ1-3
clone_size: few
cdr3_length: 18
cdr3_nt: TGTGCCAGCAGCGTCGGGACAGCTCTTTCCAGCTCTGGAAACACCATATATTTT
cdr3_aa: CASSVGTALSSSGNTIYF

v_call: TRBV20-1
d_call: -
j_call: TRBJ1-1
clone_size: -
cdr3_length: 12
cdr3_nt: TGCAGTGCTAGCTGGCAAAACACTGAAGCTTTCTTT
cdr3_aa: CSASWQNTEAFF

v_call: TRBV28
d_call: -
j_call: TRBJ1-4
clone_size: -
cdr3_length: 12
cdr3_nt: TGTGCCAGCAGTCAAATCGGGGAAAAACTGTTTTTT
cdr3_aa: CASSQIGEKLFF

v_call: TRBV6-1
d_call: TRBD1
j_call: TRBJ1-1
clone_size: -
cdr3_length: 16
cdr3_nt: TGTGCCAGCAGTGAAACCGGGACAGGGACAAACACTGAAGCTTTCTTT
cdr3_aa: CASSETGTGTNTEAFF

v_call: TRBV3-1
d_call: -
j_call: TRBJ1-6
clone_size: -
cdr3_length: 15
cdr3_nt: TGTGCCAGCAGCCAAGATCGAGGCTATAATTCACCCCTCCACTTT
cdr3_aa: CASSQDRGYNSPLHF

v_call: TRBV13
d_call: -
j_call: TRBJ1-1
clone_size: -
cdr3_length: 18
cdr3_nt: TGTGCCAGCAGCTTTACGTTTAAGATCGGGGGGCAGGGGAAAGAAGCTTTCTTT
cdr3_aa: CASSFTFKIGGQGKEAFF

v_call: TRBV2
d_call: -
j_call: TRBJ2-7
clone_size: -
cdr3_length: 13
cdr3_nt: TGTGCCAGCAGTTCGGGGTACGGGTACGAGCAGTACTTC
cdr3_aa: CASSSGYGYEQYF

v_call: TRBV12-3/TRBV12-4
d_call: TRBD1
j_call: TRBJ2-5
clone_size: -
cdr3_length: 13
cdr3_nt: TGTGCCAGCAGTTACAGGGGTTCGGAGACCCAGTACTTC
cdr3_aa: CASSYRGSETQYF

v_call: TRBV3-1
d_call: -
j_call: TRBJ2-3
clone_size: many
cdr3_length: 14
cdr3_nt: TGTGCCAGCAGCCAAGACGGGGGCACAGATACGCAGTATTTT
cdr3_aa: CASSQDGGTDTQYF

v_call: TRBV5-1
d_call: -
j_call: TRBJ1-1
clone_size: -
cdr3_length: 13
cdr3_nt: TGCGCCAGCAGCTTGGGGTCGGGCAATGAAGCTTTCTTT
cdr3_aa: CASSLGSGNEAFF

v_call: TRBV4-1
d_call: TRBD2
j_call: TRBJ2-1
clone_size: many
cdr3_length: 16
cdr3_nt: TGCGCCAGCAGCCAAGTTCTAGCGGGGGGTTACAATGAGCAGTTCTTC
cdr3_aa: CASSQVLAGGYNEQFF

v_call: TRBV2
d_call: TRBD1
j_call: TRBJ1-1
clone_size: -
cdr3_length: 18
cdr3_nt: TGTGCCTGCAGTCCACCTCTCCTCTGGGGACAGTTGAACACTGAAGCTTTCTTT
cdr3_aa: CACSPPLLWGQLNTEAFF

v_call: TRBV20-1
d_call: TRBD1
j_call: TRBJ2-7
clone_size: few
cdr3_length: 11
cdr3_nt: TGCAGTGTTAACAGGGGCGACGAGCAGTACTTC
cdr3_aa: CSVNRGDEQYF

v_call: TRBV7-9
d_call: -
j_call: TRBJ1-4
clone_size: -
cdr3_length: 16
cdr3_nt: TGTGCCAGCAAATCGGGCAGGGGTGCAACTAATGAAAAACTGTTTTTT
cdr3_aa: CASKSGRGATNEKLFF

v_call: TRBV6-2/TRBV6-3
d_call: TRBD2
j_call: TRBJ2-3
clone_size: -
cdr3_length: 19
cdr3_nt: TGTGCCAGCAGTTACTCGAGGAGACTAGCGGGGAAAAGCACAGATACGCAGTATTTT
cdr3_aa: CASSYSRRLAGKSTDTQYF

v_call: TRBV5-1
d_call: TRBD1
j_call: TRBJ2-7
clone_size: -
cdr3_length: 16
cdr3_nt: TGCGCCAGCAGCGCCCTTGGGACAGGGGGCGGGTACGAGCAGTACTTC
cdr3_aa: CASSALGTGGGYEQYF

v_call: TRBV6-2/TRBV6-3
d_call: TRBD2
j_call: TRBJ2-1
clone_size: -
cdr3_length: 13
cdr3_nt: TGTGCCAGCGGTAGCGGGAGGGCCTTCTGGCAGTTCTTC
cdr3_aa: CASGSGRAFWQFF

v_call: TRBV12-3/TRBV12-4
d_call: -
j_call: TRBJ1-1
clone_size: few
cdr3_length: 15
cdr3_nt: TGTGCCAGCAGTTTACTGAGGGGAGGGATTACTGAAGCTTTCTTT
cdr3_aa: CASSLLRGGITEAFF

v_call: TRBV12-3/TRBV12-4
d_call: TRBD2
j_call: TRBJ2-1
clone_size: -
cdr3_length: 15
cdr3_nt: TGTGCCAGCAGCTATACACTAGCGGGGGGAGATGAGCAGTTCTTC
cdr3_aa: CASSYTLAGGDEQFF

v_call: TRBV19
d_call: -
j_call: TRBJ2-3
clone_size: -
cdr3_length: 17
cdr3_nt: TGTGCCAGTAGTATCGGGTGGGGGCCACGCTGGGAAGATACGCAGTATTTT
cdr3_aa: CASSIGWGPRWEDTQYF

v_call: TRBV4-1
d_call: -
j_call: TRBJ1-5
clone_size: -
cdr3_length: 15
cdr3_nt: TGCGCCAGCAGCCAAGAGGGAGACAGGAATCAGCCCCAGCATTTT
cdr3_aa: CASSQEGDRNQPQHF

v_call: TRBV7-6
d_call: TRBD1
j_call: TRBJ2-3
clone_size: few
cdr3_length: 16
cdr3_nt: TGTGCCAGCAGCCCTAGTGGGACAGGGGGCACAGATACGCAGTATTTT
cdr3_aa: CASSPSGTGGTDTQYF

v_call: TRBV12-3/TRBV12-4
d_call: TRBD1
j_call: TRBJ1-1
clone_size: -
cdr3_length: 15
cdr3_nt: TGTGCCAGCAGCCCACAGGACAGGGTGAGTTCTGAAGCTTTCTTT
cdr3_aa: CASSPQDRVSSEAFF

v_call: TRBV4-2
d_call: -
j_call: TRBJ2-3
clone_size: -
cdr3_length: 14
cdr3_nt: TGTGCCAGCAGCCGGGGGACTTATGGGGATACGCAGTATTTT
cdr3_aa: CASSRGTYGDTQYF

v_call: TRBV5-1
d_call: -
j_call: TRBJ2-3
clone_size: -
cdr3_length: 14
cdr3_nt: TGCGCCAGCAGAGTAGAGGGCAGCACAGATACGCAGTATTTT
cdr3_aa: CASRVEGSTDTQYF

v_call: TRBV6-2/TRBV6-3
d_call: TRBD2
j_call: TRBJ2-3
clone_size: -
cdr3_length: 22
cdr3_nt: TGTGCCAGCAGTCTACCCGTGGTCGTTAGCGGGGGGGCCAGAACTAGCACAGATACGCAGTATTTT
cdr3_aa: CASSLPVVVSGGARTSTDTQYF

v_call: TRBV7-2
d_call: TRBD2
j_call: TRBJ2-5
clone_size: many
cdr3_length: 15
cdr3_nt: TGTGCCAGCAGCTTAAAAGCGGGAGTTCAAGAGACCCAGTACTTC
cdr3_aa: CASSLKAGVQETQYF

v_call: TRBV10-3
d_call: TRBD1
j_call: TRBJ2-7
clone_size: -
cdr3_length: 13
cdr3_nt: TGTGCCACAGCGACAGGGCATTTCGACGAGCAGTACTTC
cdr3_aa: CATATGHFDEQYF

v_call: TRBV7-8
d_call: -
j_call: TRBJ2-3
clone_size: few
cdr3_length: 16
cdr3_nt: TGTGCCAGCAGCTTAGAACGAGTTTTGCTCTCAGATACGCAGTATTTT
cdr3_aa: CASSLERVLLSDTQYF